Below, 18 T cell receptor beta chains from the same sample are listed, as sequenced in a study of vaccination and CD4 T cells after COVID-19 (dated by TCRdb to between 2021 and 2023). Libraries were prepared through PCR. Instrument on record: Illumina iSeq 100. TCR sequencing of DNA from cultured CD4+ T cells used the Oncomine TCR Beta short-read assay at the Johns Hopkins FTIC core. The QIAamp micro DNA kit was used to extract genomic DNA from the cultured CD4+ T cells. TCRdb trimmed public reads at Q25 via fastp, called clones via MiXCR and kept in-frame beta chains. Records with the same CDR3 protein are collapsed into one entry carrying the most frequent genes and DNA. The sample contains over 7,500 distinct CDR3 sequences, 35% to 45% of them found a single time. 9.5% to 15% of the sample belongs to the ten largest clones. Their antigens remain unidentified. The treatment or condition label corresponds to: approximately nine-day PBMC culture with coronavirus spike peptide pools or control peptides (ViraFEST assay). CD4+ T cells from unexposed donors were collected before the COVID-19 pandemic (2011-2018).

Input material: CD4+ T cells from blood, cultured in vitro. These receptors all come from a human donor in good health.

The chain uses TRBV6-4 and TRBJ2-2; 13 positions match TRBD2. Trimming cost V 6 bases and J 6 bases; bases outside gene matches: 10. CDR1 and CDR2 (germline): MRHNA, SNTAGT. The CDR3 covers 17 residues. DNA of the CDR3: TGTGCCAGCAGCAAAGAGGGACTAGCGGGATTCGCCGGGGAGCTGTTTTTT. It encodes CASSKEGLAGFAGELFF.

The chain joins TRBV28 to TRBJ1-3; the D is unclear. The CDR3 covers 14 residues. With 3 bases removed from V and 5 bases from J, the gap between germline ends came to 11 bases. Per germline, CDR1 MDHEN and CDR2 SYDVKM. The CDR3 spells CASSFVGARNTIYF. Written as DNA, the CDR3 is TGTGCCAGCAGTTTCGTGGGAGCTAGAAACACCATATATTTT.

This chain uses TRBV4-2 with TRBJ2-7; the D is unclear. CDR3 length: 15 residues. The germline V gene encodes CDR1 LGHNA and CDR2 YNFKEQ. Deletions cut 0 bases from V and 0 bases from J, with 9 bases between. CDR3 nucleotides: TGTGCCAGCAGCCAAGAGGGTCAACTCTCCTACGAGCAGTACTTC. This encodes CASSQEGQLSYEQYF.

The chain joins TRBV15 to TRBJ1-3; unclear D gene. The CDR3 sequence is 16 residues long. Trimming cost V 5 bases and J 0 bases, with 14 bases left between them. Germline CDR1 is LNHNV and CDR2 is YYDKDF (reference sequence). The CDR3 DNA is TGTGCCACCAGCGACAAGAGACAAATCTCTGGAAACACCATATATTTT. Translated, it gives CATSDKRQISGNTIYF.

This clonotype was counted a single time. V gene TRBV11-3 combines with J gene TRBJ2-7; D ambiguous. V lost 5 bases, J lost 3 bases, and 11 bases lay in between. Germline V gene data show CDR1 as SGHNT and CDR2 as YENEEA. There are 13 residues in the CDR3. The CDR3 here is CASSGRGNYEQYF. In nucleotides, the CDR3 is TGTGCCAGCAGCGGGCGTGGGAACTACGAGCAGTACTTC.

This clonotype was detected only a few times. The chain carries TRBV5-5 and TRBJ2-5; 7 bases are a match to TRBD1. The CDR3 length is 18 residues. V lost 1 base, J lost 5 bases, and 17 bases stayed unmatched. Looked up from germline, CDR1 is SGHKS and CDR2 is YYEKEE (reference sequence). The chain's CDR3 is CASSLRYRDRVLGETQYF. CDR3 nucleotide sequence: TGTGCCAGCAGCTTGCGGTACCGAGACAGGGTATTGGGGGAGACCCAGTACTTC.

The V call is TRBV19, the J call TRBJ2-3; 7 nucleotides align to TRBD2. Unmatched junction bases numbered 5, after V lost 3 bases and J lost 2 bases. The CDR3 contains 15 residues. Germline V lookup: CDR1 LNHDA, CDR2 SQIVND (reference sequence). CDR3 coding DNA: TGTGCCAGTAGTATCCCGGGGAGGGTCACAGATACGCAGTATTTT. It translates to CASSIPGRVTDTQYF.

The J gene is TRBJ2-1, the V gene TRBV25-1; 7 bases are a match to TRBD2. This CDR3 is built from 16 residues. V was pared by 4 bases and J by 5 bases, with 11 bases of the junction left unmatched. The germline gives CDR1 MGHDK, CDR2 SYGVNS. CDR3 sequence reads: CASSGGPGTTHNEQFF. CDR3 nucleotides: TGTGCCAGCAGTGGAGGTCCGGGGACTACCCACAATGAGCAGTTCTTC.

This clonotype was recorded a few times. This chain joins TRBV5-8 and TRBJ2-7; possible D gene TRBD2, 5 bases. Germline V gene sequence: CDR1 SGHTS, CDR2 YDEGEE. V dropped 1 base and J dropped 2 bases, with 10 bases sitting between them. The CDR3 consists of 14 residues. CDR3 DNA sequence: TGTGCCAGCAGCTTGATCGGGGTAACCTACGAGCAGTACTTC. Translation: CASSLIGVTYEQYF.

The chain uses TRBV7-3 and TRBJ2-3; a weak D match, TRBD2 (5 bases). The germline gives CDR1 SGHTA, CDR2 FQGTGA. V shed 5 bases and J shed 2 bases, with 14 bases lying between them. The length of the CDR3 is 15 residues. CDR3 residues: CASSRYSGNTDTQYF. The DNA for the CDR3 is TGTGCCAGCAGCCGTTACTCCGGGAACACAGATACGCAGTATTTT.

The chain is built from TRBV29-1 and TRBJ1-1, with TRBD1 matching 9 bases. The CDR3 contains 13 residues. The V gene end was trimmed by 8 bases and the J gene end by 6 bases; junction bases not matched to a gene: 10. Germline CDR1 and CDR2: SQVTM and ANQGSEA. The CDR3 DNA is TGCAGCCAAACACAGGGGGCGTCCCCTGAAGCTTTCTTT. Translating it yields CSQTQGASPEAFF. The full variable domain, rest sourced from reference TRBV29-1 and TRBJ1-1, is SAVISQKPSRDICQRGTSLTIQCQVDSQVTMMFWYRQQPGQSLTLIATANQGSEATYESGFVIDKFPISRPNLTFSTLTVSNMSPEDSSIYLCSQTQGASPEAFFGQGTRLTVV.

This chain links TRBV14 with TRBJ2-5; a possible D gene is TRBD2 (6 bases). Between the trimmed V and J ends, which lost 2 bases and 2 bases, there was a span of 12 bases. The CDR3 extends over 15 amino acids. CDR1 and CDR2 (germline): SGHDN, FVKESK. This CDR3 reads CASSQQQTRQETQYF. The CDR3 nucleotides are TGTGCCAGCAGCCAACAACAGACTAGACAAGAGACCCAGTACTTC.

This clonotype was counted between two and nine times. The chain combines TRBV2 with TRBJ2-5; D might be TRBD1 (6 bases). CDR1 is SNHLY and CDR2 is FYNNEI in the germline V gene. The CDR3 runs to 13 residues. The V gene lost 7 bases and the J gene lost 5 bases, with 14 bases spanning the gap. CDR3 bases: TGTGCCAGCACGATACAGGGCGAGGAGACCCAGTACTTC. It is translated as CASTIQGEETQYF.

This clonotype was seen more than once but under ten times. The V call is TRBV6-1, the J call TRBJ2-1, with TRBD1 matching over 7 bases. Germline CDR1 MNHNS, CDR2 SASEGT. Trimming cost V 8 bases and J 8 bases; bases outside gene matches: 15. This CDR3 has 15 amino acids. For the CDR3, the DNA is TGTGCCAGCCATCCGGGGCAGGGGGTGTCGTATGAGCAGTTCTTC. The encoded protein is CASHPGQGVSYEQFF.

The V and J genes are TRBV5-1 and TRBJ1-2; the D gene is possibly TRBD1 (6 bases). CDR1 and CDR2 from the germline V gene are SGHRS and YFSETQ. The CDR3 extends over 16 amino acids. V was clipped by 3 bases and J by 0 bases, with 15 bases between them. CDR3 DNA: TGCGCCAGCAGCTCCCCCGGGACACCAGCTAACTATGGCTACACCTTC. Its translation is CASSSPGTPANYGYTF.

This clonotype turned up a few times. V usage is TRBV19 and J usage is TRBJ1-1, with D unclear. The CDR3 extends over 15 amino acids. Germline V lookup: CDR1 LNHDA, CDR2 SQIVND (reference sequence). Trimming took off 6 bases at V and 5 bases at J, with 19 bases between the two ends. For the CDR3, the DNA is TGTGCCAGTAGCGCCGGGTCGGCGGGCGAGACTGAAGCTTTCTTT. Its translation: CASSAGSAGETEAFF. Full variable domain (remainder filled in from reference TRBV19 and TRBJ1-1): DGGITQSPKYLFRKEGQNVTLSCEQNLNHDAMYWYRQDPGQGLRLIYYSQIVNDFQKGDIAEGYSVSREKKESFPLTVTSAQKNPTAFYLCASSAGSAGETEAFFGQGTRLTVV.

This clonotype showed up just a few times. The chain employs TRBV27 and TRBJ1-5, with no clear D. The CDR3 covers 17 residues. V shed 8 bases and J shed 0 bases, with 20 bases lying between them. Germline V gene data show CDR1 as MNHEY and CDR2 as SMNVEV (reference sequence). This chain's CDR3 is CASRLLGTGNSNQPQHF. The CDR3 DNA reads TGTGCCAGCCGCCTACTGGGCACCGGCAATAGCAATCAGCCCCAGCATTTT.

This clonotype was seen a handful of times. The chain couples TRBV2 to TRBJ1-2, with 7 bases fitting TRBD1. CDR3 size: 14 residues. The ends lost 3 bases at V and 7 bases at J; junction bases unmatched: 8. The V gene's germline CDR1 is SNHLY and CDR2 FYNNEI. The CDR3: CASSDRTGTAGYTF. The CDR3 bases are TGTGCCAGCAGTGACAGGACAGGAACCGCTGGCTACACCTTC.